The 5 T cell receptor beta chains listed next were all sequenced from one sample in a study of beta chain features in type 1 diabetes. Notes on the study in general: There was a moderate but significant shortening of TCRB CDR3s in all four CD4+ subsets of Type 1 diabetes patients.

Their antigens remain unidentified. The study reverse transcribed the entire isolated RNA, so it sequenced expressed TCRB transcripts. Sequencing was performed with immunoSEQ multiplex PCR; in TCRdb, only in-frame clones are kept and a portion is missing. The sample records about 650,000 clones, about an eighth being singletons. Sequencing was done on a sample of naive CD4+ T cells from blood. The receptors stem from a man aged 30 to 45 with type 1 diabetes.

This clone has only a few counts. The chain links TRBV5-4 to TRBJ2-3; D perhaps matches TRBD1 (6 bases). Trimming stripped 1 base from V and 2 bases from J, with 14 bases between. This CDR3 is built from 16 residues. Germline V gene lookup returns CDR1 SGHNT and CDR2 YYREEE (reference sequence). The CDR3 nucleotides read TGTGCCAGCAGCTTGCCCCTCGGACAGATCACAGATACGCAGTATTTT. It yields the protein CASSLPLGQITDTQYF.

This chain links TRBV29-1 with TRBJ2-5, with D tentatively TRBD1 (5 bases). With the DNA end fitting TRBJ2-7 better, the J assignment may be wrong. The germline gives CDR1 SQVTM, CDR2 ANQGSEA. This CDR3 has 13 residues. This CDR3 reads CSASGQLAYEQYF. CDR3 coding DNA: TGCAGCGCCTCAGGGCAGCTGGCCTACGAGCAGTACTTC.

This clone was counted between two and nine times. V and J are TRBV7-2 and TRBJ2-3; D remains ambiguous. With 2 bases removed from V and 1 base from J, the gap between germline ends came to 19 bases. The germline CDR1 and CDR2 sequences are SGHTA and FQGNSA. The CDR3 is 18 residues long. For the CDR3, the DNA is TGTGCCAGCAGCTTATCCTCCCTCTCCATCCGGGGCACAGATACGCAGTATTTT. Translating gives CASSLSSLSIRGTDTQYF.

V gene TRBV4-1 combines with J gene TRBJ1-6; D not certain. CDR3 length equals 16 residues. V dropped 0 bases and J dropped 7 bases, with 13 bases sitting between them. Per germline, CDR1 MGHRA and CDR2 YSYEKL. Here the CDR3 DNA reads TGCGCCAGCAGCCAAGATCCCCGGCAGGCCAATTCACCCCTCCACTTT. This sequence encodes CASSQDPRQANSPLHF.

The gene calls are TRBV9 and TRBJ1-5; D possibly corresponds to TRBD1 (6 bases). V was pared by 3 bases and J by 5 bases, with 15 bases between. From germline, CDR1 is SGDLS and CDR2 YYNGEE. This CDR3 has 15 amino acids. The CDR3 loop is CASSARGMSHQPQHF. CDR3 nucleotides: TGTGCCAGCAGCGCCAGGGGAATGAGTCATCAGCCCCAGCATTTT. The full variable domain, in which reference TRBV9 and TRBJ1-5 provide the parts outside the CDR3, is DSGVTQTPKHLITATGQRVTLRCSPRSGDLSVYWYQQSLDQGLQFLIQYYNGEERAKGNILERFSAQQFPDLHSELNLSSLELGDSALYFCASSARGMSHQPQHFGDGTRLSIL.